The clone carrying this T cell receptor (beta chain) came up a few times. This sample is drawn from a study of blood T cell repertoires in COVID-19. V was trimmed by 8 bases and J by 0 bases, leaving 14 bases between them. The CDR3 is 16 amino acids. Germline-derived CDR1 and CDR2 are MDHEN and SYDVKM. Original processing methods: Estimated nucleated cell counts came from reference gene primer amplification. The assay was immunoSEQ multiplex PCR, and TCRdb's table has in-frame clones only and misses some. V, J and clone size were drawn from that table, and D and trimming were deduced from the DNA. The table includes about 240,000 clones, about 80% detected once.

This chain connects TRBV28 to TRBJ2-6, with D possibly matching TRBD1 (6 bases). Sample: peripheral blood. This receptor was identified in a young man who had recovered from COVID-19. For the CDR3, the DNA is TGTGCCAGCTTCCCGGGACACCCCTCTGGGGCCAACGTCCTGACTTTC. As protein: CASFPGHPSGANVLTF.